The rows below give T cell receptor beta chains drawn from one sample of a study of blood T cell repertoires in COVID-19. Clones were read by immunoSEQ multiplex PCR, and TCRdb kept only the in-frame ones, dropping some. The data show about 360,000 clones, around 90% seen once. Sequenced sample: peripheral blood. The receptors were sampled from a human donor in a cohort sampled during active COVID-19. Both conserved end residues are trimmed from each CDR3. Each record gives: J gene, D gene, V gene, CDR3 protein. A D gene is named only where the DNA matches it firmly.

TRBJ2-3 | TRBD2 | TRBV5-6 | ASSTRYRGSRTDTQY
TRBJ1-6 | - | TRBV27 | ASSPTGRDSPLH
TRBJ2-1 | TRBD2 | TRBV4-2 | ASSQEVGGRYNEQF
TRBJ2-7 | - | TRBV30 | AWARRGYEQY
TRBJ1-2 | - | TRBV6-5 | ASRTTGTSYGYT
TRBJ2-3 | - | TRBV19 | ASSLAITDTQY
TRBJ2-1 | TRBD2 | TRBV20-1 | SASFFGSGRYYEQF
TRBJ1-1 | - | TRBV5-1 | ASSLGPSRNTEAF
TRBJ1-1 | - | TRBV6-5 | ASSNGQPEAF
TRBJ1-4 | - | TRBV5-1 | ASSFVGDNEKLF
TRBJ1-2 | TRBD1 | TRBV5-1 | ASSLGQGRHYGYT
TRBJ2-5 | TRBD2 | TRBV3-1/TRBV3-2 | ASFPSPPLAGARQETQY
TRBJ1-1 | - | TRBV20-1 | SASPLEGLNTEAF
TRBJ2-3 | TRBD1 | TRBV9 | ASSPDRGGTDTQY
TRBJ2-4 | TRBD2 | TRBV4-1 | ASSQLAGVAKNIQY
TRBJ1-3 | - | TRBV7-6 | ASSLNRAGNTIY
TRBJ2-7 | - | TRBV5-1 | ASSLSAAETYEQY
TRBJ1-5 | TRBD1 | TRBV5-1 | ASSFQGELQPQH
TRBJ2-1 | TRBD1 | TRBV4-2 | ASRESDRAAVGEQF
TRBJ2-1 | - | TRBV3-1/TRBV3-2 | ASSQDRDSYNEQF
TRBJ1-2 | TRBD1 | TRBV30 | AWSPGQGWDYGYT
TRBJ1-1 | - | TRBV11-2 | ASSPPGLWTEAF
TRBJ1-2 | TRBD1 | TRBV6-5 | ASSYAGGEAYGYT
TRBJ2-7 | - | TRBV2 | ASSEAWTGEQY
TRBJ2-3 | - | TRBV7-2 | ASSPLRGTDTQY
TRBJ2-7 | TRBD1 | TRBV5-1 | ASSFGQGSDEQY
TRBJ2-7 | TRBD2 | TRBV7-2 | ASSFTSGNPYEQY